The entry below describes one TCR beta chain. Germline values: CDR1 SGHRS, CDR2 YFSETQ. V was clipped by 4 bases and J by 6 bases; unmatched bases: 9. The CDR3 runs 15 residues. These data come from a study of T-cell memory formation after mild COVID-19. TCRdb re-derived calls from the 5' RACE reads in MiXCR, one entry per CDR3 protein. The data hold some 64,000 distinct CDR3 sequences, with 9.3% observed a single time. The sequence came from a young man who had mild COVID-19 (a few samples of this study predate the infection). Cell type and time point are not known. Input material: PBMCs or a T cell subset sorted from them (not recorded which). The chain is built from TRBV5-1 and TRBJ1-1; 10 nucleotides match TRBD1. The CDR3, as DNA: TGCGCCAGCAGCCCCAAGGACAGGGGGGTCGCTGAAGCTTTCTTT. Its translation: CASSPKDRGVAEAFF.